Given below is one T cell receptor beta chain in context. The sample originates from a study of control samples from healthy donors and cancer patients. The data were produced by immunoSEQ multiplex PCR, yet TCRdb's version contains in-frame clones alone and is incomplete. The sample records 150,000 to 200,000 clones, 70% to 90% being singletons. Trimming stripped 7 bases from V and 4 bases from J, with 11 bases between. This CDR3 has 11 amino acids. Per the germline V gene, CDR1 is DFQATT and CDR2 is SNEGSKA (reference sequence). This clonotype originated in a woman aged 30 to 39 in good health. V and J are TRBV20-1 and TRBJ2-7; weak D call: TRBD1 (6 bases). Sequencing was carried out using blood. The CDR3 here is CSGQDKYEQYF. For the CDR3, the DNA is TGCAGTGGACAGGACAAGTACGAGCAGTACTTC.